The clone carrying this T cell receptor beta chain was detected only a few times. Its antigen remains unidentified. What was sequenced were expressed TCRB transcripts, since all of the isolated RNA had been reverse transcribed. Here immunoSEQ multiplex PCR was the method, and the copy in TCRdb shows in-frame clones only, minus some. The repertoire holds hundreds of thousands of clones, with 11% to 15% as singletons. The data were taken from a study of beta chain features in type 1 diabetes. Regarding the study as a whole: TCRB CDR3s from Type 1 diabetes patients were moderately but significantly shorter in all four CD4+ subsets.

V lost 4 bases and J lost 2, with 6 bases in between. Germline CDR1 GTSNPN, CDR2 SVGIG (reference sequence). The CDR3 loop spans 11 amino acids. CD4+ naive, central memory, regulatory and stem cell-like memory cells were sorted via CD45RO/CCR7/CD25/CD127/CD95/CD27. The rearrangement uses TRBV30 and TRBJ2-7; D is undetermined. The sample taken for sequencing was naive CD4+ T cells from blood. This clonotype was sampled from a man between 18 and 35 years old with type 1 diabetes. The CDR3 nucleotides are TGTGCCTGGAACAAAGCCTACGAGCAGTACTTC. It yields the protein CAWNKAYEQYF.